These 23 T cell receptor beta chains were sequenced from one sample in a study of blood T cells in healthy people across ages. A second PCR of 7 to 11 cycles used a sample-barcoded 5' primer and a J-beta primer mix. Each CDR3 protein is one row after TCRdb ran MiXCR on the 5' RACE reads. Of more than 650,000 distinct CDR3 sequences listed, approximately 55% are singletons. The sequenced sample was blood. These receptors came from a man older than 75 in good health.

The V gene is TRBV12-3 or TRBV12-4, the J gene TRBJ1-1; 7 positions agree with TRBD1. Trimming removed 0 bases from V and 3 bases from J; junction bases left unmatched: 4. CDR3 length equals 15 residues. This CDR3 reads CASSLAGQDYTEAFF. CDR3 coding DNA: TGTGCCAGCAGTTTAGCTGGACAGGACTACACTGAAGCTTTCTTT.

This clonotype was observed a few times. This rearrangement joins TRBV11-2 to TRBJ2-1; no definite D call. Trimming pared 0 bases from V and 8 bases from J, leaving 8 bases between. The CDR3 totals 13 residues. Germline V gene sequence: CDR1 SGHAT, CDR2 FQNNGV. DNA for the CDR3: TGTGCCAGCAGCTTAGAACGGGTTCATGAGCAGTTCTTC. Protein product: CASSLERVHEQFF. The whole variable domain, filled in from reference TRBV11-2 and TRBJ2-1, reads EAGVAQSPRYKIIEKRQSVAFWCNPISGHATLYWYQQILGQGPKLLIQFQNNGVVDDSQLPKDRFSAERLKGVDSTLKIQPAKLEDSAVYLCASSLERVHEQFFGPGTRLTVL.

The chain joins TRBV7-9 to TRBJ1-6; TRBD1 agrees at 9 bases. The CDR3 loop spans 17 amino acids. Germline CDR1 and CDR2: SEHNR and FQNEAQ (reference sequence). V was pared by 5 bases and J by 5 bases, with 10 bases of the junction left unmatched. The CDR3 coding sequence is TGTGCCAGCAGCACACACAGGACAGGGGCGAATAATTCACCCCTCCACTTT. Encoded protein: CASSTHRTGANNSPLHF.

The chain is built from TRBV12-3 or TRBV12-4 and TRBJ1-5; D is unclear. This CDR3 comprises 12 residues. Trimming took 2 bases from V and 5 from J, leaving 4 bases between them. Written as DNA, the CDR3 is TGTGCCAGCAGTTTAAAACATCAGCCCCAGCATTTT. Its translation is CASSLKHQPQHF.

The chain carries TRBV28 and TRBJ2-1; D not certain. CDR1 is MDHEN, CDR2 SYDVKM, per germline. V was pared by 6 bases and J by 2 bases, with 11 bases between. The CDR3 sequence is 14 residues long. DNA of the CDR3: TGTGCCAGCAGACGTTCCTCGGCCTACAATGAGCAGTTCTTC. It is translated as CASRRSSAYNEQFF.

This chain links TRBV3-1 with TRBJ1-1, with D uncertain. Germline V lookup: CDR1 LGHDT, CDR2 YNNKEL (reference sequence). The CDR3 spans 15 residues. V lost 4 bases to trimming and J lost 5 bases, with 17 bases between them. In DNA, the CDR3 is TGTGCCAGCAGCCGCGACCGGGGTGGGCAAACTGAAGCTTTCTTT. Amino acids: CASSRDRGGQTEAFF.

This CDR3 reads CASSLGSPRAYEQYF. The CDR3 nucleotides read TGTGCCAGCAGTCTCGGGTCTCCTAGGGCCTACGAGCAGTACTTC. The gene calls are TRBV6-6 and TRBJ2-7; unclear D gene. This CDR3 comprises 15 residues. Germline-derived CDR1 and CDR2 are MNHNY and SVGAGI (reference sequence). Trimming left V 5 bases short and J 2 bases short, with 16 bases between.

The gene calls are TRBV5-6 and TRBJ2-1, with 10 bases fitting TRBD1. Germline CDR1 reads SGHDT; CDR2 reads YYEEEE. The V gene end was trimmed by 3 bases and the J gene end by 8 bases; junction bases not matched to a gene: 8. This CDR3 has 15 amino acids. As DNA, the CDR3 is TGTGCCAGCAGCTCCGGGACAGGGGAGCTCTATGAGCAGTTCTTC. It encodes CASSSGTGELYEQFF.

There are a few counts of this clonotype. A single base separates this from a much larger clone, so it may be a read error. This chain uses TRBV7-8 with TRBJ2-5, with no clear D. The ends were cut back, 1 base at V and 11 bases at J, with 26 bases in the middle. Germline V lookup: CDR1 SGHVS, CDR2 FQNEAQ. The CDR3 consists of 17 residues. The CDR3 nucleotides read TGTGCCAGCAGCTTAGTCTATCTCCTCATGTCCTACAATGAGCAGTACTTC. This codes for CASSLVYLLMSYNEQYF. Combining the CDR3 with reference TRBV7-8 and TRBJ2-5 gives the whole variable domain GAGVSQSPRYKVAKRGQDVALRCDPISGHVSLFWYQQALGQGPEFLTYFQNEAQLDKSGLPSDRFFAERPEGSVSTLKIQRTQQEDSAVYLCASSLVYLLMSYNEQYFGPGTRLLVL.

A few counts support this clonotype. CDR3 in DNA: TGTGCCAGCAGCGTAGGTGTTAGCGGGAGGGCCTCCTCGGTGGATACGCAGTATTTT. This encodes CASSVGVSGRASSVDTQYF. This chain connects TRBV9 to TRBJ2-3; 11 nucleotides align to TRBD2. The length of the CDR3 is 19 residues. Germline V gene lookup returns CDR1 SGDLS and CDR2 YYNGEE. V lost 0 bases and J lost 6; bases outside the gene matches: 15.

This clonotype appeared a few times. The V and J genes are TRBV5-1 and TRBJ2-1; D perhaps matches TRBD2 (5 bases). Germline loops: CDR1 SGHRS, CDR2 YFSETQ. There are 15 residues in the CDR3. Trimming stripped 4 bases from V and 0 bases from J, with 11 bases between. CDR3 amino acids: CASSQDGGSYNEQFF. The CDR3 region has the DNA TGCGCCAGCAGCCAGGATGGAGGCTCCTACAATGAGCAGTTCTTC.

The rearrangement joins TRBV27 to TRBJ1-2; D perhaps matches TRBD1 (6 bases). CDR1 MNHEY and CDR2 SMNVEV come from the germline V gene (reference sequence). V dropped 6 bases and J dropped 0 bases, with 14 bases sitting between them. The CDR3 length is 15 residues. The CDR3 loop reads CASSRSRDTNYGYTF. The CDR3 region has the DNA TGTGCCAGCAGCCGAAGTAGGGACACTAACTATGGCTACACCTTC.

The CDR3 DNA reads as TGTGCCAGCTCCGACAGGGGGATGAACACTGAAGCTTTCTTT. It yields the protein CASSDRGMNTEAFF. The chain is built from TRBV3-1 and TRBJ1-1; 9 nucleotides match TRBD1. Germline V gene lookup returns CDR1 LGHDT and CDR2 YNNKEL (reference sequence). V shed 8 bases and J 0 bases; nucleotides not matched to a gene: 4. This CDR3 has 14 amino acids. Based on the CDR3 plus reference TRBV3-1 and TRBJ1-1, the full variable domain is DTAVSQTPKYLVTQMGNDKSIKCEQNLGHDTMYWYKQDSKKFLKIMFSYNNKELIINETVPNRFSPKSPDKAHLNLHINSLELGDSAVYFCASSDRGMNTEAFFGQGTRLTVV.

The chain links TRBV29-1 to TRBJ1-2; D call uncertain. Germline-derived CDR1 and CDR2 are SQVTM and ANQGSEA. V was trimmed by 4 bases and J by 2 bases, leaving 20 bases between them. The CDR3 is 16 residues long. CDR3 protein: CSVVGSAHLVNYGYTF. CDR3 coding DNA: TGCAGCGTTGTGGGGTCAGCTCATCTCGTAAACTATGGCTACACCTTC.

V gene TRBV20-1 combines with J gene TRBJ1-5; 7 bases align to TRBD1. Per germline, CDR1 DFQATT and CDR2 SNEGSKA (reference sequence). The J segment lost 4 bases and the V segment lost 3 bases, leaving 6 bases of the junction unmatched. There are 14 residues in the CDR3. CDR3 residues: CSAREDRRNQPQHF. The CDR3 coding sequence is TGCAGTGCTAGGGAGGACAGGCGGAATCAGCCCCAGCATTTT.

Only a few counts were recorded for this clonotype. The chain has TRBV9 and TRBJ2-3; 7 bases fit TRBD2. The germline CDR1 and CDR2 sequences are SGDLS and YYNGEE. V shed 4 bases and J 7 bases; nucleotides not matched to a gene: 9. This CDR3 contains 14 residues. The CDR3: CASSPEGLRNTQYF. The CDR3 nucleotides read TGTGCCAGCAGCCCAGAGGGACTAAGAAATACGCAGTATTTT.

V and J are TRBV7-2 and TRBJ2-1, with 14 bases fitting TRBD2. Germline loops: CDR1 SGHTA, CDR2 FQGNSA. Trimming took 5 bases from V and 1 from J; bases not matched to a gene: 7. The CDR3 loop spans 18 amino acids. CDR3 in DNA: TGTGCCAGCAGCCGCGGACTAGCGGGGGGCCGTTCCTACAATGAGCAGTTCTTC. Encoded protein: CASSRGLAGGRSYNEQFF. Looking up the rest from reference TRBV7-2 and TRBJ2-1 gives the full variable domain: GAGVSQSPSNKVTEKGKDVELRCDPISGHTALYWYRQSLGQGLEFLIYFQGNSAPDKSGLPSDRFSAERTGGSVSTLTIQRTQQEDSAVYLCASSRGLAGGRSYNEQFFGPGTRLTVL.

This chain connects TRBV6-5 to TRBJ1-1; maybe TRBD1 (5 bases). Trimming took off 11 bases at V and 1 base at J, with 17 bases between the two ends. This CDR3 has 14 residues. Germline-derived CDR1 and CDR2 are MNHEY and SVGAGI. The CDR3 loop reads CAARMRQPNTEAFF. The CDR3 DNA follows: TGTGCCGCACGAATGAGACAGCCGAACACTGAAGCTTTCTTT.

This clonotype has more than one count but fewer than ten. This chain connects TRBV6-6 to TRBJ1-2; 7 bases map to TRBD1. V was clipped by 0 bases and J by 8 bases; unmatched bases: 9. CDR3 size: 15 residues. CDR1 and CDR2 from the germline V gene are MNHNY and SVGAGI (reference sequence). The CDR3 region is CASSYSGRDRLGYTF. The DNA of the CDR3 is TGTGCCAGCAGTTACTCGGGCAGGGACAGACTCGGCTACACCTTC.

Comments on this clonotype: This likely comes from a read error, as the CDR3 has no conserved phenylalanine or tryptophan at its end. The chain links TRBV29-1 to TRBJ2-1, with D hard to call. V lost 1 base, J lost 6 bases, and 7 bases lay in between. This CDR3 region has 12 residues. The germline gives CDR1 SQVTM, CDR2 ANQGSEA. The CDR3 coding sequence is TGCAGCGTTGAAGTCCCCTTCAATGAGCAGTTCGTC. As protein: CSVEVPFNEQFV.

CDR3 sequence reads: CASRVGLAGSSYNEQFF. The CDR3 DNA reads TGTGCCAGCAGGGTTGGACTAGCGGGAAGCTCCTACAATGAGCAGTTCTTC. The rearrangement joins TRBV2 to TRBJ2-1; 12 bases align to TRBD2. The CDR3 runs 17 residues. V lost 6 bases and J lost 0; bases outside the gene matches: 6. Germline V gene sequence: CDR1 SNHLY, CDR2 FYNNEI.

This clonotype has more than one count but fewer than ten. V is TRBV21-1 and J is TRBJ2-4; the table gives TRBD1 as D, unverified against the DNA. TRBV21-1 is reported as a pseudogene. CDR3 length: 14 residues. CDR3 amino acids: CASSKAGTGNIQYF. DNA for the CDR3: TGTGCCAGCAGCAAAGCCGGGACAGGGAACATTCAGTACTTC.

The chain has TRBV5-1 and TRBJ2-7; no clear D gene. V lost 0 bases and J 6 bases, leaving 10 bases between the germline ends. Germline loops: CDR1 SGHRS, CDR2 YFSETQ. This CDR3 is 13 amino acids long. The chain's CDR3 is CASSLDSYLEQYF. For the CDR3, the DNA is TGCGCCAGCAGCTTGGACAGTTATCTCGAGCAGTACTTC.